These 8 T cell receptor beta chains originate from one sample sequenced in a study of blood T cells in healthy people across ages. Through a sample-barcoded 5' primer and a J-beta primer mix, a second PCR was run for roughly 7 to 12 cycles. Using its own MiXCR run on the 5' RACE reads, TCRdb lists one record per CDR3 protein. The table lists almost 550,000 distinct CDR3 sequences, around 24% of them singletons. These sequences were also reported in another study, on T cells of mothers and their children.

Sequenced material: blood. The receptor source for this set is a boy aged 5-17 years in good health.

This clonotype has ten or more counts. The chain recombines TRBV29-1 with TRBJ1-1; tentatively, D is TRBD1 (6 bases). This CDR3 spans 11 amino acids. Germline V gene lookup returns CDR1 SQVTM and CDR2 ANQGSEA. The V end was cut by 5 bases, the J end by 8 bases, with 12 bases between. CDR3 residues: CSVLGAREAFF. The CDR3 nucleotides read TGCAGCGTTCTGGGGGCGAGGGAAGCTTTCTTT.

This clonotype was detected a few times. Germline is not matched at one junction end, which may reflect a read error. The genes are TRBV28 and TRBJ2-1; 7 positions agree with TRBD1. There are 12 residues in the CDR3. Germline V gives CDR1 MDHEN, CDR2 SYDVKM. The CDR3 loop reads CASSLWTGPLYF. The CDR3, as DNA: TGTGCCAGCAGTTTATGGACAGGGCCGCTGTACTTC. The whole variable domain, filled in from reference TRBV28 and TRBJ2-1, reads DVKVTQSSRYLVKRTGEKVFLECVQDMDHENMFWYRQDPGLGLRLIYFSYDVKMKEKGDIPEGYSVSREKKERFSLILESASTNQTSMYLCASSLWTGPLYFGPGTRLTVL.

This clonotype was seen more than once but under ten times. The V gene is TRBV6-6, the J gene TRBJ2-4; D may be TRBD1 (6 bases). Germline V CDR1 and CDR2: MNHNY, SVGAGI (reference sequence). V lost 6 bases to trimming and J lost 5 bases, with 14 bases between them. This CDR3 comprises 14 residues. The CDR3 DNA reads TGTGCCAGCAGCTCGACAGGAGCGGAAAACATTCAGTACTTC. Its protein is CASSSTGAENIQYF.

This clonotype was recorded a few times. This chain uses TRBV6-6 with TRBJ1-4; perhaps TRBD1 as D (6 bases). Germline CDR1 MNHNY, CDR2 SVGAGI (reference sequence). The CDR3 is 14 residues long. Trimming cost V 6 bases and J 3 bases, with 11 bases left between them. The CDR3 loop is CASSLTGPNEKLFF. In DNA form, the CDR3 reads TGTGCCAGCAGCCTTACAGGGCCTAATGAAAAACTGTTTTTT.

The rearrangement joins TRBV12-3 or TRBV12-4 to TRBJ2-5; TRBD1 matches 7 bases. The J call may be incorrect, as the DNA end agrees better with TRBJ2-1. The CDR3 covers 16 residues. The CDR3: CASSLLLRTGFNEQFF. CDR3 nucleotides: TGTGCCAGCAGTTTATTATTGCGGACAGGTTTCAATGAGCAGTTCTTC.

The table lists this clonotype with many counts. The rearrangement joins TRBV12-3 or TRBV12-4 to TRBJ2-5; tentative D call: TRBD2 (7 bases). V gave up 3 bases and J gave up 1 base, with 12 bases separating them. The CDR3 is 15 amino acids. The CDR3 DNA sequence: TGTGCCAGCAGTTTGGGGGGGGCCCCCCAAGAGACCCAGTACTTC. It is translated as CASSLGGAPQETQYF.

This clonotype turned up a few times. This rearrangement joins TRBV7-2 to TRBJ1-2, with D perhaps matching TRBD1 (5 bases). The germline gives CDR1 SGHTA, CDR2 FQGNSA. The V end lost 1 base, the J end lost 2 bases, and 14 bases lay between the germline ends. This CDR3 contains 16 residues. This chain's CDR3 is CASSLGGTRENYGYTF. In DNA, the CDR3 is TGTGCCAGCAGCTTAGGGGGGACCAGAGAGAACTATGGCTACACCTTC.

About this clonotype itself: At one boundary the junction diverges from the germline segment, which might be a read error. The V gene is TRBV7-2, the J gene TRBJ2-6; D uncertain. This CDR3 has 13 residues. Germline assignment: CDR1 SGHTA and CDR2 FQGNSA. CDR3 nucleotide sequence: TGTGCCAGCAGCTCCCCTGGGACCAACGTCCTGACTTTC. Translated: CASSSPGTNVLTF. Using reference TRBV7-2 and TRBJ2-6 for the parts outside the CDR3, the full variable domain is GAGVSQSPSNKVTEKGKDVELRCDPISGHTALYWYRQSLGQGLEFLIYFQGNSAPDKSGLPSDRFSAERTGGSVSTLTIQRTQQEDSAVYLCASSSPGTNVLTFGAGSRLTVL.